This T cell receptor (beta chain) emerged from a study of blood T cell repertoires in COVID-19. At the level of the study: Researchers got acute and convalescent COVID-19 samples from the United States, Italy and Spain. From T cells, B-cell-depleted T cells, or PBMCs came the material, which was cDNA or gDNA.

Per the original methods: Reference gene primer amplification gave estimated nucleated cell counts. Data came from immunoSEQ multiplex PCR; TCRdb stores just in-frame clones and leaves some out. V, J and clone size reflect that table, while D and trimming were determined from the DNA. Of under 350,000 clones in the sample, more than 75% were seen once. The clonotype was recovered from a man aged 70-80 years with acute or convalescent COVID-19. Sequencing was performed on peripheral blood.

CDR3 in DNA: TGTGCCAGCAGCCAAGTTCTCGCGGGACTTTACAATGAGCAGTTCTTC. Its translation is CASSQVLAGLYNEQFF. The chain recombines TRBV4-2 with TRBJ2-1; weak D call: TRBD2 (6 bases). Germline V gives CDR1 LGHNA, CDR2 YNFKEQ. This CDR3 contains 16 residues. V was shortened by 1 base and J by 4 bases, with 14 bases between the two germline ends.